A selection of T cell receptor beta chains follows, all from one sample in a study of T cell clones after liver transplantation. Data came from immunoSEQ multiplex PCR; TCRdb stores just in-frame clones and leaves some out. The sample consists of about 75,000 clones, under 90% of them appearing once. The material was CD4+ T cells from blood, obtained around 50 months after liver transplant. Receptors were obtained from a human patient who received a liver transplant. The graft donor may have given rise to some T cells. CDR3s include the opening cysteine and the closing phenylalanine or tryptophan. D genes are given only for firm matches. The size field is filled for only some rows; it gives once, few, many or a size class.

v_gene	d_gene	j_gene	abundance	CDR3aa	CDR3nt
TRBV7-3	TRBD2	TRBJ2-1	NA	CASSLMGQDLAGAYNEQFF	TGTGCCAGCAGCTTAATGGGGCAGGATCTAGCGGGGGCCTACAATGAGCAGTTCTTC
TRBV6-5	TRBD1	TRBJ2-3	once	CASSLIGTGIDTQYF	TGTGCCAGCAGTTTAATCGGGACAGGCATAGATACGCAGTATTTT
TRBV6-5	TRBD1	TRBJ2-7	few	CASKNRGNYEQYF	TGTGCCAGCAAAAACAGGGGAAACTACGAGCAGTACTTC
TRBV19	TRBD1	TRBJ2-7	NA	CASSPPGGAVYEQYF	TGTGCCAGTAGTCCCCCAGGGGGCGCGGTCTACGAGCAGTACTTC
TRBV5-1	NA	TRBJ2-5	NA	CASSLEETQYF	TGCGCCAGCAGCTTAGAGGAGACCCAGTACTTC
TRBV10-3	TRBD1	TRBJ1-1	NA	CAISNRGEAFF	TGTGCCATCAGTAACAGGGGCGAAGCTTTCTTT
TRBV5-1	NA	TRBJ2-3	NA	CASSDSPGQRTDTQYF	TGCGCCAGCAGCGACAGTCCGGGACAACGCACAGATACGCAGTATTTT
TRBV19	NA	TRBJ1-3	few	CASSDRGSGNTIYF	TGTGCCAGTAGTGACCGGGGATCCGGAAACACCATATATTTT
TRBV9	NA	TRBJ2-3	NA	CASSVVPYTDTQYF	TGTGCCAGCAGCGTAGTGCCCTACACAGATACGCAGTATTTT
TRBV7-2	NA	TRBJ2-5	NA	CASSRASLGTAQETQYF	TGTGCCAGCAGCCGAGCATCACTAGGGACTGCCCAAGAGACCCAGTACTTC
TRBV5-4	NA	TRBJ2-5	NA	CASSSTQFGETQYF	TGTGCCAGCAGCTCAACGCAGTTTGGAGAGACCCAGTACTTC
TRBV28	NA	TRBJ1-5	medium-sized	CASSRRWGNQPQHF	TGTGCCAGCAGCCGTCGGTGGGGCAATCAGCCCCAGCATTTT
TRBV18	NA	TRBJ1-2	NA	CASQAQAGKYSGYTF	TGTGCCAGCCAGGCCCAGGCAGGGAAATATTCTGGCTACACCTTC
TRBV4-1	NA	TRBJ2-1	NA	CASSLSDTTEEQFF	TGCGCCAGCAGCCTTTCCGACACCACGGAGGAGCAGTTCTTC
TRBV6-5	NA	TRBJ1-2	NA	CASRRTGPYGYTF	TGTGCCAGCAGAAGAACAGGTCCCTATGGCTACACCTTC
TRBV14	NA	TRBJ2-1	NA	CASSPHLLERRNEQFF	TGTGCCAGCAGCCCCCACCTACTAGAGAGGCGCAATGAGCAGTTCTTC
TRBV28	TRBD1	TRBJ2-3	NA	CASSSRQWDSPTDTQYF	TGTGCCAGCAGCTCCCGACAATGGGACAGTCCCACAGATACGCAGTATTTT
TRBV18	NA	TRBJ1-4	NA	CASSPRRALREKLFF	TGTGCCAGCTCACCAAGGAGGGCTTTGAGGGAAAAACTGTTTTTT
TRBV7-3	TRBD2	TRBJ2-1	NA	CASSLMGGTSGANEQFF	TGTGCCAGCAGCTTAATGGGAGGGACTAGCGGGGCCAATGAGCAGTTCTTC
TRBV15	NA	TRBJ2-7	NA	CATSRVGGLSYEQYF	TGTGCCACCAGCAGAGTTGGGGGCTTATCCTACGAGCAGTACTTC
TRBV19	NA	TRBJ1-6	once	CASSETGAGDNSPLHF	TGTGCCAGTAGCGAGACGGGTGCTGGCGATAATTCACCCCTCCACTTT
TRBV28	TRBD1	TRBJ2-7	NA	CASRKGTGTYEQYF	TGTGCCAGCAGGAAGGGGACAGGAACCTACGAGCAGTACTTC
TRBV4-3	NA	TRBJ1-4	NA	CASSQELRDATNEKLFF	TGCGCCAGCAGCCAAGAACTGAGGGATGCAACTAATGAAAAACTGTTTTTT
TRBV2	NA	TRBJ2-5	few	CASYRQTQYF	TGTGCCAGCTATCGACAGACCCAGTACTTC
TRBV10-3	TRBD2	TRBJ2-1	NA	CAITERVAGVGNEQFF	TGTGCCATCACCGAGAGGGTAGCGGGAGTTGGTAATGAGCAGTTCTTC
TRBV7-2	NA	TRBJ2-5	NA	CASSLRPVETQYF	TGTGCCAGCAGCCTACGACCGGTGGAGACCCAGTACTTC
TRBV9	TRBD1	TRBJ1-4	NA	CASSFRGFGATNEKLFF	TGTGCCAGCAGCTTCAGGGGGTTCGGAGCAACTAATGAAAAACTGTTTTTT
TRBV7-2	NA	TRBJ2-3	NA	CASSLQGTDTQYF	TGTGCCAGCAGCTTACAGGGCACAGATACGCAGTATTTT
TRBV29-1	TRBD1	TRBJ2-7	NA	CSVEGQGMYEQYF	TGCAGCGTTGAGGGACAGGGGATGTACGAGCAGTACTTC
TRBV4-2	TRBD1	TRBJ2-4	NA	CASASQGARDIQYF	TGTGCCAGCGCCTCCCAGGGGGCAAGGGACATTCAGTACTTC
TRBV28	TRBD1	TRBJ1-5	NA	CASLQTGDNQPQHF	TGTGCCAGCCTCCAGACAGGGGACAATCAGCCCCAGCATTTT
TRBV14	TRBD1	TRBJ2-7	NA	CASSQDDRDYEQYF	TGTGCCAGCAGCCAAGACGACAGGGACTACGAGCAGTACTTC
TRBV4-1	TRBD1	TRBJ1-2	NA	CASSQEGQGYGYTF	TGCGCCAGCAGCCAAGAGGGACAGGGCTACGGCTACACCTTC
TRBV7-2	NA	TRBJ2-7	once	CASSPTYNSYEQYF	TGTGCCAGCAGCCCGACGTATAATTCCTACGAGCAGTACTTC
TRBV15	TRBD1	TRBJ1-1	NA	CATSRGTSGTGAGNTEAFF	TGTGCCACCAGCAGAGGTACGTCCGGGACAGGGGCCGGGAACACTGAAGCTTTCTTT
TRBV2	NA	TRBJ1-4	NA	CASSEVGATNEKLFF	TGTGCCAGCAGTGAAGTGGGCGCAACTAATGAAAAACTGTTTTTT
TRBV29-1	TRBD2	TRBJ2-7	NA	CSVQSLRTSGKQKQYF	TGCAGCGTTCAAAGCCTCCGGACTAGCGGGAAGCAGAAGCAGTACTTC
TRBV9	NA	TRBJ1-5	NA	CASSTGVNQPQHF	TGTGCCAGCAGCACGGGGGTAAATCAGCCCCAGCATTTT
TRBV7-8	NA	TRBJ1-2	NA	CASSLDRAYGYGYTF	TGTGCCAGCAGCTTAGACAGGGCGTATGGCTATGGCTACACCTTC
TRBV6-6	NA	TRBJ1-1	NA	CASSYPEITEAFF	TGTGCCAGCAGTTACCCCGAAATCACTGAAGCTTTCTTT
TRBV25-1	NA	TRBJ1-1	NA	CASSVRGEEAFF	TGTGCCAGCAGTGTGAGGGGCGAGGAAGCTTTCTTT
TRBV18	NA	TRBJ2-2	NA	CASSPLPRHSNTGELFF	TGTGCCAGCTCACCTCTTCCCAGACACTCGAACACCGGGGAGCTGTTTTTT
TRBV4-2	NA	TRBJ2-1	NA	CASSQEGAGEQFF	TGTGCCAGCAGCCAAGAAGGGGCGGGTGAGCAGTTCTTC
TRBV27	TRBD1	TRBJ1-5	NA	CASSPVDRGNQPQHF	TGTGCCAGCAGTCCAGTGGACAGGGGGAATCAGCCCCAGCATTTT
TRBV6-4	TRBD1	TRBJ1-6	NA	CASSIGQGESPLHF	TGTGCCAGCAGTATAGGACAGGGGGAATCACCCCTCCACTTT
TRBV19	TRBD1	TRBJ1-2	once	CASSSTGARPNYGYTF	TGTGCCAGTAGTTCGACAGGGGCCAGACCTAACTATGGCTACACCTTC
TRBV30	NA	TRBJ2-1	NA	CAWRGGPGVPNEQFF	TGTGCCTGGAGGGGGGGGCCGGGGGTCCCCAATGAGCAGTTCTTC
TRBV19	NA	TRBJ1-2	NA	CASRAQGKDYGYTF	TGTGCCAGTAGGGCACAGGGAAAAGACTATGGCTACACCTTC
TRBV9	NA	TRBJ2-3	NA	CASSTTPTDTQYF	TGTGCCAGCAGCACCACCCCCACAGATACGCAGTATTTT
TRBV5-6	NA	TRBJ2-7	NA	CASSLGTWQGSGEQYF	TGTGCCAGCAGCTTGGGGACGTGGCAGGGATCCGGCGAGCAGTACTTC
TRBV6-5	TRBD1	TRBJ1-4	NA	CASRTGTVINEKLFF	TGTGCCAGCAGGACCGGGACAGTGATTAATGAAAAACTGTTTTTT
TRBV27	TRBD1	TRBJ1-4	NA	CASSFKTGSNEKLFF	TGTGCCAGCAGTTTCAAGACAGGGTCTAATGAAAAACTGTTTTTT
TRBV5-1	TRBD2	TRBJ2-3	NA	CASSLTGGVAGVPLSTDTQYF	TGCGCCAGCAGCTTGACGGGGGGAGTAGCGGGAGTCCCCCTCAGCACAGATACGCAGTATTTT